The rows below give T cell receptor beta chains drawn from one sample of a study of blood T cell repertoires in COVID-19. Assay: immunoSEQ multiplex PCR; the TCRdb copy retains only in-frame clones and omits some. The table includes about 130,000 clones, about four fifths detected once. Input material: peripheral blood. The receptors come from a man in his 60s with acute or convalescent COVID-19. CDR3s include the opening cysteine and the closing phenylalanine or tryptophan. A D gene is named only where the DNA matches it firmly. The size entry is marked missing in some rows and otherwise reads once, few, many or a size class.

clone_size d_call j_call v_call cdr3_nt cdr3_aa
- TRBD1 TRBJ1-2 TRBV9 TGTGCCAGCAGCCATGGACAGGGGAACTATGGCTACACCTTC CASSHGQGNYGYTF
- - TRBJ2-7 TRBV28 TGTGCCAGCAGTTTTGGGGGGTCTCTAGGCGAGCAGTACTTC CASSFGGSLGEQYF
- - TRBJ2-7 TRBV6-6 TGTGCCAGCAGTTACTCGGGAGGGGGCGAGCAGTACTTC CASSYSGGGEQYF
- - TRBJ1-6 TRBV4-1 TGCGCCAGCAGCCAAGCTTCTACAGGAAATTCACCCCTCCACTTT CASSQASTGNSPLHF
- - TRBJ2-5 TRBV5-1 TGCGCCAGCAGCTTGGCCCCACAGAGCCAAGAGACCCAGTACTTC CASSLAPQSQETQYF
- - TRBJ1-4 TRBV6-2/TRBV6-3 TGTGCCAGCAGTAACATGGCGAGGATCGGAAAACTGTTTTTT CASSNMARIGKLFF
few TRBD1 TRBJ1-1 TRBV10-3 TGTGCCGCAGCCGGGACAGAGAACACTGAAGCTTTCTTT CAAAGTENTEAFF
- - TRBJ2-1 TRBV28 TGTGCCAGCAGTTTCCGGACTCTGAACAATGAGCAGTTCTTC CASSFRTLNNEQFF
once - TRBJ1-2 TRBV28 TGTGCCAGCAGTTTGGGGGCCAGTGCCTCATATGGCTACACCTTC CASSLGASASYGYTF
- TRBD1 TRBJ2-7 TRBV28 TGTGCCAGCAGCCACCACGACAGGGCCGAGCAGTACTTC CASSHHDRAEQYF
- TRBD1 TRBJ1-1 TRBV9 TGTGCCAGCAGCGAGGGGACAGGGTTGAACACTGAAGCTTTCTTT CASSEGTGLNTEAFF
once - TRBJ1-1 TRBV10-1 TGCGCCAGCAGTAGAGCCGATGTCACTGAAGCTTTCTTT CASSRADVTEAFF
- - TRBJ2-5 TRBV25-1 TGTGCCAGCAGTGAATCTCCGGGCAGGGCGAAAGAAGAGACCCAGTACTTC CASSESPGRAKEETQYF